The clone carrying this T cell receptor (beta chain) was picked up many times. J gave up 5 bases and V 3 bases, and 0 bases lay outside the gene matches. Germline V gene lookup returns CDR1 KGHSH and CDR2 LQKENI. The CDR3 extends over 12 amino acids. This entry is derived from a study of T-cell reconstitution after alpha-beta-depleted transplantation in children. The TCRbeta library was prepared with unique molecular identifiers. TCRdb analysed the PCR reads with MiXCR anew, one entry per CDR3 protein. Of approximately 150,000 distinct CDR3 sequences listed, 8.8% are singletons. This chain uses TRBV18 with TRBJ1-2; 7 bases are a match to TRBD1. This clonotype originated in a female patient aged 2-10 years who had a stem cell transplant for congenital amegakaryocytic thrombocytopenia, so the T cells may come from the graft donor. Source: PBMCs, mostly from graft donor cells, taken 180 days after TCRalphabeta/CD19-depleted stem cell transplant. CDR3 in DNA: TGTGCCAGCTCACCGGGACAGTATGGCTACACCTTC. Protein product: CASSPGQYGYTF.